This TCR beta chain was documented in a study of blood T cell repertoires in COVID-19. The wider study: COVID-19 samples collected from the United States, Italy and Spain covered acute and convalescent phases.

Recruitment covered 20 to 25 US areas and drew participants whose ages spanned roughly 18 to 95 years. Grouping used clinical history reported by participants in a survey and questionnaire. In Cohort 3, a recovered donor had either two negative PCRs, clearance, or symptom resolution. Clones were read by immunoSEQ multiplex PCR, and TCRdb kept only the in-frame ones, dropping some. Among under 300,000 clones listed, approximately 83% were seen once. Germline V lookup: CDR1 MGHDK, CDR2 SYGVNS. Trimming removed 6 bases at V and 4 bases at J, with 7 bases between. The CDR3 spans 13 residues. This receptor was taken from a woman in her fifties or sixties who had recovered from COVID-19. Specimen: PBMCs or T cells enriched from blood (not recorded which). The chain couples TRBV25-1 to TRBJ1-6; D is possibly TRBD1 (6 bases). The CDR3 nucleotides are TGTGCCAGCAGCAGGGGTTATAATTCACCCCTCCACTTT. Protein product: CASSRGYNSPLHF.